The 30 T cell receptor beta chains given below trace back to one sample, sequenced in a study of blood T cells in healthy people across ages. It was with a sample-barcoded 5' primer and a J-beta primer mix that a second PCR of roughly 7 to 12 cycles was run. TCRdb reanalysed the 5' RACE reads using MiXCR and keeps one entry per CDR3 protein. The sample carries some 900,000 distinct CDR3 sequences, about 48% recorded once. Material for sequencing was blood. The receptors shown here come from a man between 25 and 39 years old in good health.

The chain is built from TRBV6-5 and TRBJ2-3; 9 positions match TRBD1. Germline V CDR1 and CDR2: MNHEY, SVGAGI. Trimming took 0 bases from V and 2 from J; bases not matched to a gene: 9. This CDR3 region has 18 residues. CDR3 sequence (DNA): TGTGCCAGCAGTTACTCGATAACCGACAGGGGGGACACAGATACGCAGTATTTT. Amino acids: CASSYSITDRGDTDTQYF.

The rearrangement uses TRBV6-4 and TRBJ2-2, with D uncertain. Germline V gene data show CDR1 as MRHNA and CDR2 as SNTAGT. The CDR3 contains 14 residues. Trimming shortened V by 5 bases and J by 1 base, and 8 bases separated the two germline ends. The CDR3 region has the DNA TGTGCCAGCAGTCCCTTGGGGAACACCGGGGAGCTGTTTTTT. It encodes CASSPLGNTGELFF.

The gene calls are TRBV7-9 and TRBJ2-7; D possibly corresponds to TRBD1 (6 bases). V lost 5 bases and J 0 bases, leaving 14 bases between the germline ends. Germline assignment: CDR1 SEHNR and CDR2 FQNEAQ (reference sequence). The CDR3 length is 15 residues. This CDR3 is CASSPRQAGSYEQYF. In nucleotides, the CDR3 is TGTGCCAGCAGCCCGCGACAGGCGGGCTCCTACGAGCAGTACTTC. The complete variable domain, with remaining parts taken from reference TRBV7-9 and TRBJ2-7, reads DTGVSQNPRHKITKRGQNVTFRCDPISEHNRLYWYRQTLGQGPEFLTYFQNEAQLEKSRLLSDRFSAERPKGSFSTLEIQRTEQGDSAMYLCASSPRQAGSYEQYFGPGTRLTVT.

This clonotype has just one count. CDR3 DNA: TGTGCCAGCAGCTCCGGGACAGAGGGGGAGACCCAGTACTTC. Protein: CASSSGTEGETQYF. V is TRBV9 and J is TRBJ2-5; 7 positions match TRBD1. Germline-derived CDR1 and CDR2 are SGDLS and YYNGEE. This CDR3 has 14 residues. After removal of 4 bases from V and 5 bases from J, the junction contained 8 bases not matched to a gene. The full variable domain, completed using reference TRBV9 and TRBJ2-5, is DSGVTQTPKHLITATGQRVTLRCSPRSGDLSVYWYQQSLDQGLQFLIQYYNGEERAKGNILERFSAQQFPDLHSELNLSSLELGDSALYFCASSSGTEGETQYFGPGTRLLVL.

The V call is TRBV7-9, the J call TRBJ2-2; 10 bases line up with TRBD1. Trimming at V came to 6 bases and at J to 7 bases, leaving 14 bases not matched to a gene. The CDR3 totals 17 residues. Germline V gene lookup returns CDR1 SEHNR and CDR2 FQNEAQ (reference sequence). CDR3 loop: CASSSIDRGPIDGELFF. CDR3 nucleotides: TGTGCCAGCAGTTCGATCGACAGGGGGCCCATTGACGGGGAGCTGTTTTTT.

CDR3 coding DNA: TGTGCCAGCAGCGTAGCCGGGGCTCCGGCAACAGATACGCAGTATTTT. It yields the protein CASSVAGAPATDTQYF. This chain joins TRBV9 and TRBJ2-3, with D perhaps assigned TRBD1 or TRBD2 (5 bases each). V lost 0 bases to trimming and J lost 3 bases, with 14 bases between them. The V gene's germline CDR1 is SGDLS and CDR2 YYNGEE. CDR3 size: 16 residues.

The genes are TRBV20-1 and TRBJ2-2, with D tentatively TRBD1 (5 bases). CDR1 and CDR2 (germline): DFQATT, SNEGSKA (reference sequence). The CDR3 length is 13 residues. Trimming cost V 3 bases and J 8 bases, with 13 bases left between them. The CDR3 DNA reads as TGCAGTGCTAGGGACCCAGGGCAGGGGGAGCTGTTTTTT. As protein: CSARDPGQGELFF.

This clonotype was picked up a small number of times. The CDR3 spells CASSYSTQTQETQYF. CDR3 coding DNA: TGTGCCAGCAGTTACTCGACACAGACCCAAGAGACCCAGTACTTC. This chain joins TRBV6-6 and TRBJ2-5, with D uncertain. Trimming took 0 bases from V and 1 from J, leaving 9 bases between them. CDR3 length: 15 amino acids. CDR1 MNHNY and CDR2 SVGAGI come from the germline V gene (reference sequence).

This clonotype was detected a few times. The chain couples TRBV27 to TRBJ2-5; possibly TRBD1 for D (6 bases). TRBJ2-7 matches the DNA end more closely, so the J call is doubtful. This CDR3 contains 15 residues. Germline V CDR1 and CDR2: MNHEY, SMNVEV (reference sequence). The CDR3 DNA sequence: TGTGCCAGCAGTCCTCGAGCAGGGGCGGCCAACGAGCAGTACTTC. Residues: CASSPRAGAANEQYF.

This clonotype was detected only a few times. This chain joins TRBV7-2 and TRBJ2-1, with D maybe TRBD1 (6 bases). V was cut by 5 bases and J by 0 bases, with 14 bases left in between. This CDR3 has 16 residues. Looked up from germline, CDR1 is SGHTA and CDR2 is FQGNSA. CDR3 amino acids: CASSIWDTASYNEQFF. In DNA, the CDR3 is TGTGCCAGCAGCATTTGGGACACAGCCTCCTACAATGAGCAGTTCTTC.

This chain connects TRBV7-2 to TRBJ2-5; 10 bases match TRBD1. The closer fit of TRBJ2-7 to the DNA end suggests the J call may be wrong. Germline V gene data show CDR1 as SGHTA and CDR2 as FQGNSA. The CDR3 is 15 amino acids. CDR3 in amino acids: CASSKTGTGEYEQYF. DNA for the CDR3: TGTGCCAGCAGTAAGACCGGGACAGGGGAATACGAGCAGTACTTC.

This clonotype was seen once. The J gene is TRBJ2-4, the V gene TRBV29-1, with 7 nucleotides matching TRBD1. The end of the DNA is better explained by TRBJ2-7, so the J call may be wrong. CDR1 SQVTM and CDR2 ANQGSEA come from the germline V gene. This CDR3 comprises 12 residues. This CDR3 is CSFGTDRDEQYF. For the CDR3, the DNA is TGCAGCTTCGGGACAGACCGTGACGAGCAGTACTTC.

This clonotype was seen only once. This sequence joins TRBV6-6 and TRBJ1-5; no firm D call. The CDR3 contains 16 residues. V lost 4 bases and J lost 6, with 19 bases in between. Germline V gene data show CDR1 as MNHNY and CDR2 as SVGAGI (reference sequence). The CDR3 reads CASSSTTAGYFQPQHF. The CDR3 coding sequence is TGTGCCAGCAGTTCCACCACAGCGGGGTACTTTCAGCCCCAGCATTTT.

The table lists this clonotype with a few counts. This rearrangement joins TRBV4-2 to TRBJ2-1; D is possibly TRBD2 (7 bases). CDR3 length: 16 residues. The V end lost 0 bases, the J end lost 3 bases, and 12 bases lay between the germline ends. Germline-derived CDR1 and CDR2 are LGHNA and YNFKEQ. The CDR3 spells CASSQDSGGVYNEQFF. As DNA, the CDR3 is TGTGCCAGCAGCCAAGATTCGGGGGGCGTCTACAATGAGCAGTTCTTC.

V gene TRBV6-5 combines with J gene TRBJ2-7, with 8 bases aligning to TRBD2. This CDR3 comprises 16 residues. Per germline, CDR1 MNHEY and CDR2 SVGAGI. After removal of 5 bases from V and 7 bases from J, the junction contained 16 bases not matched to a gene. CDR3 region: CASSPGHGGADNEQYF. The CDR3 DNA follows: TGTGCCAGCAGTCCCGGTCACGGGGGGGCCGACAATGAGCAGTACTTC.

CDR3 amino acids: CASSYDGTVYNEQFF. The CDR3 nucleotides are TGTGCCAGCAGTTACGACGGGACAGTTTACAATGAGCAGTTCTTC. The chain is built from TRBV6-5 and TRBJ2-1, with 7 nucleotides matching TRBD1. In germline, CDR1 is MNHEY, CDR2 SVGAGI. This CDR3 spans 15 amino acids. Trimming cost V 2 bases and J 4 bases; bases outside gene matches: 5.

The V gene is TRBV6-2 or TRBV6-3, the J gene TRBJ1-5, with TRBD1 matching 7 bases. This CDR3 spans 17 amino acids. J gave up 6 bases and V 4 bases, and 15 bases lay outside the gene matches. The germline gives CDR1 MNHEY, CDR2 SVGEGT. The CDR3 sequence: CASSFVLTGAKGQPQHF. The DNA of the CDR3 is TGTGCCAGCAGTTTCGTACTCACAGGGGCAAAGGGTCAGCCCCAGCATTTT.

This chain joins TRBV6-2 or TRBV6-3 and TRBJ2-5; D is perhaps TRBD2 (6 bases). The V gene lost 0 bases and the J gene lost 5 bases, with 16 bases spanning the gap. This CDR3 is built from 16 residues. In germline, CDR1 is MNHEY, CDR2 SVGEGT. This chain's CDR3 is CASSYSRGHVGETQYF. The CDR3 DNA reads as TGTGCCAGCAGTTACTCGCGGGGTCATGTTGGGGAGACCCAGTACTTC.

This clonotype has a handful of counts. The rearrangement joins TRBV29-1 to TRBJ1-1; D is perhaps TRBD1 (6 bases). This CDR3 spans 14 amino acids. With 4 bases removed from V and 6 bases from J, the gap between germline ends came to 18 bases. Germline CDR1 reads SQVTM; CDR2 reads ANQGSEA. This CDR3 is CSVVPGEKVSEAFF. In DNA form, the CDR3 reads TGCAGCGTTGTCCCAGGGGAAAAAGTCTCTGAAGCTTTCTTT.

This chain uses TRBV4-1 with TRBJ2-1; TRBD2 matches at 8 bases. The J segment lost 9 bases and the V segment lost 0 bases, leaving 7 bases of the junction unmatched. This CDR3 is 15 amino acids long. From germline, CDR1 is MGHRA and CDR2 YSYEKL. The CDR3 sequence is CASSQEGLAPAEQFF. The CDR3 nucleotides are TGCGCCAGCAGCCAAGAAGGACTAGCCCCAGCTGAGCAGTTCTTC.

This clonotype was found a few times. At one end, the junction sequence differs from germline, possibly due to a read error. The V call is TRBV6-5, the J call TRBJ2-5; D might be TRBD2 (5 bases). The CDR3 contains 17 residues. Per germline, CDR1 MNHEY and CDR2 SVGAGI. The CDR3 DNA sequence: TGCGCCAGCAGTTACTCGATTAGTCGCAGGACTGAGAATGAGCAGTACTTC. Translating it yields CASSYSISRRTENEQYF.

This chain links TRBV5-1 with TRBJ1-1, with 12 bases aligning to TRBD1. CDR1 and CDR2 from the germline V gene are SGHRS and YFSETQ. This CDR3 is 18 amino acids long. V gave up 4 bases and J gave up 4 bases; unmatched junction bases: 14. The CDR3 coding sequence is TGCGCCAGCAGCAGGGGACTTGGGACAGGGGGCTTTGGCACTGAAGCTTTCTTT. Its protein product is CASSRGLGTGGFGTEAFF.

The genes are TRBV13 and TRBJ2-3; 11 positions agree with TRBD2. With V trimmed by 4 bases and J by 8 bases, 8 bases remained unmatched. This CDR3 has 15 amino acids. CDR1 and CDR2 (germline): PRHDT, FYEKMQ (reference sequence). The CDR3 nucleotides read TGTGCCAGCAGCTCTAGCGGGGGGATAGGCATTACGCAGTATTTT. Translated: CASSSSGGIGITQYF. The entire variable domain, with the rest obtained from reference TRBV13 and TRBJ2-3, is as follows: AAGVIQSPRHLIKEKRETATLKCYPIPRHDTVYWYQQGPGQDPQFLISFYEKMQSDKGSIPDRFSAQQFSDYHSELNMSSLELGDSALYFCASSSSGGIGITQYFGPGTRLTVL.

The chain employs TRBV13 and TRBJ1-1; D remains ambiguous. The CDR3 sequence is 16 residues long. Germline CDR1 and CDR2: PRHDT and FYEKMQ (reference sequence). The V end was cut by 3 bases, the J end by 0 bases, with 14 bases between. The CDR3 spells CASSFLAEGMNTEAFF. The CDR3 bases are TGTGCCAGCAGCTTCCTCGCAGAGGGAATGAACACTGAAGCTTTCTTT.

The rearrangement links TRBV5-6 to TRBJ2-1; 11 bases match TRBD1. With V trimmed by 3 bases and J by 5 bases, 4 bases remained unmatched. The CDR3 has 15 residues. Germline values: CDR1 SGHDT, CDR2 YYEEEE. In DNA form, the CDR3 reads TGTGCCAGCAGCTCCGGACAGGGGGCAGACAATGAGCAGTTCTTC. This gives the protein CASSSGQGADNEQFF. Based on the CDR3 plus reference TRBV5-6 and TRBJ2-1, the full variable domain is DAGVTQSPTHLIKTRGQQVTLRCSPKSGHDTVSWYQQALGQGPQFIFQYYEEEERQRGNFPDRFSGHQFPNYSSELNVNALLLGDSALYLCASSSGQGADNEQFFGPGTRLTVL.

The chain links TRBV25-1 to TRBJ1-1; D may be TRBD1 (6 bases). In germline, CDR1 is MGHDK, CDR2 SYGVNS. This CDR3 has 16 amino acids. The germline V and J ends were trimmed by 1 base and 3 bases, with 15 bases remaining between them. CDR3: CASSESGGGLYTEAFF. DNA for the CDR3: TGTGCCAGCAGTGAATCCGGCGGGGGGCTTTACACTGAAGCTTTCTTT.

This chain links TRBV20-1 with TRBJ2-7; D is possibly TRBD1 (6 bases). V was clipped by 4 bases and J by 0 bases, with 13 bases between them. From germline, CDR1 is DFQATT and CDR2 SNEGSKA (reference sequence). CDR3 length equals 14 residues. CDR3 coding DNA: TGCAGTGCTATAGGACAGCTAAGCTCCTACGAGCAGTACTTC. Amino acid sequence: CSAIGQLSSYEQYF.

The chain employs TRBV7-2 and TRBJ2-7; TRBD2 matches at 8 bases. V dropped 5 bases and J dropped 1; count of bases not matched to a gene: 10. Germline CDR1 and CDR2: SGHTA and FQGNSA. The CDR3 totals 16 residues. The CDR3 sequence: CASSPTLAVTSYEQYF. The DNA of the CDR3 is TGTGCCAGCAGCCCGACACTAGCGGTTACTTCCTACGAGCAGTACTTC. Full variable domain (outside the CDR3, taken from reference TRBV7-2 and TRBJ2-7): GAGVSQSPSNKVTEKGKDVELRCDPISGHTALYWYRQSLGQGLEFLIYFQGNSAPDKSGLPSDRFSAERTGGSVSTLTIQRTQQEDSAVYLCASSPTLAVTSYEQYFGPGTRLTVT.

This clonotype showed up just once. The V gene is TRBV20-1, the J gene TRBJ2-4; no reliable D call. The CDR3 is made up of 13 amino acids. The germline CDR1 and CDR2 sequences are DFQATT and SNEGSKA (reference sequence). Trimming stripped 5 bases from V and 8 bases from J, with 16 bases between. CDR3 region: CSAERTPGDIQYF. CDR3 in DNA: TGCAGTGCTGAAAGGACCCCTGGAGACATTCAGTACTTC.

The chain combines TRBV5-1 with TRBJ1-2; D uncertain. CDR1 is SGHRS, CDR2 YFSETQ, per germline. V lost 4 bases, J lost 0 bases, and 10 bases lay in between. The CDR3 runs 14 residues. CDR3 in DNA: TGCGCCAGCAGCATGCTAATCACTAACTATGGCTACACCTTC. It yields the protein CASSMLITNYGYTF.